The 16 T cell receptor beta chains listed next were all sequenced from one sample in a study of cytomegalovirus exposure and HLA in healthy donors. PCR was performed using 60 Vbeta and 13 Jbeta primers. Sequencing was performed with immunoSEQ multiplex PCR; in TCRdb, only in-frame clones are kept and a portion is missing. Among almost 200,000 clones listed, around three quarters were seen once. Sequenced sample: PBMCs. Receptors originate from a man aged 30 to 39 in good health and CMV-seronegative.

J is TRBJ1-3 and V is TRBV6-5; the D gene is possibly TRBD1 (5 bases). The germline CDR1 and CDR2 sequences are MNHEY and SVGAGI. V lost 2 bases and J lost 0, with 5 bases in between. The CDR3 is 14 residues long. This chain's CDR3 is CASSYDSSGNTIYF. The CDR3 DNA reads as TGTGCCAGCAGTTACGACAGCTCTGGAAACACCATATATTTT.

The chain links TRBV7-3 to TRBJ2-6; 7 bases map to TRBD1. CDR3 size: 16 residues. Germline values: CDR1 SGHTA, CDR2 FQGTGA. The J segment lost 3 bases and the V segment lost 3 bases, leaving 5 bases of the junction unmatched. DNA of the CDR3: TGTGCCAGCAGCTTTGACAGGGCGGGTGGGGCCAACGTCCTGACTTTC. This sequence encodes CASSFDRAGGANVLTF.

This clone was found a few times. This rearrangement joins TRBV6-5 to TRBJ1-1, with D possibly being TRBD1 (5 bases). In germline, CDR1 is MNHEY, CDR2 SVGAGI. Trimming took off 8 bases at V and 3 bases at J, with 13 bases between the two ends. The CDR3 contains 13 residues. CDR3 coding DNA: TGTGCCAGCGGAACAGACAGCGACACTGAAGCTTTCTTT. Translated: CASGTDSDTEAFF.

This clone was seen a single time. This chain uses TRBV7-2 with TRBJ1-3; D is undetermined. Trimming stripped 3 bases from V and 0 bases from J, with 15 bases between. Germline V lookup: CDR1 SGHTA, CDR2 FQGNSA. There are 17 residues in the CDR3. CDR3 loop: CASSFRRDSSSGNTIYF. CDR3 in DNA: TGTGCCAGCAGCTTTCGCCGGGATTCCAGCTCTGGAAACACCATATATTTT.

The chain uses TRBV11-3 and TRBJ1-1; a possible D gene is TRBD1 (5 bases). Germline V gene lookup returns CDR1 SGHNT and CDR2 YENEEA. The CDR3 is made up of 13 amino acids. V gave up 5 bases and J gave up 5 bases, with 12 bases separating them. CDR3 protein: CASSLARGTEAFF. CDR3 nucleotides: TGTGCCAGCAGCCTAGCCCGGGGGACTGAAGCTTTCTTT. Full variable domain (remainder filled in from reference TRBV11-3 and TRBJ1-1): EAGVVQSPRYKIIEKKQPVAFWCNPISGHNTLYWYLQNLGQGPELLIRYENEEAVDDSQLPKDRFSAERLKGVDSTLKIQPAELGDSAVYLCASSLARGTEAFFGQGTRLTVV.

The genes are TRBV10-3 and TRBJ2-7, with D hard to call. The CDR3 spans 13 residues. Germline lookup yields CDR1 ENHRY and CDR2 SYGVKD. The V and J ends lost 5 bases and 7 bases respectively, with 15 bases between them. CDR3 sequence reads: CAISQGALMEQYF. CDR3 coding DNA: TGTGCCATCAGTCAAGGAGCCCTTATGGAGCAGTACTTC.

The chain couples TRBV4-2 to TRBJ2-3, with TRBD1 matching 7 bases. V shed 3 bases and J 2 bases; nucleotides not matched to a gene: 5. Germline V gives CDR1 LGHNA, CDR2 YNFKEQ. The CDR3 is 15 residues long. The CDR3, as DNA: TGTGCCAGCAGCCATGGGGGACAGATCACAGATACGCAGTATTTT. Translated: CASSHGGQITDTQYF.

This sequence joins TRBV9 and TRBJ2-2; TRBD2 agrees at 8 bases. Germline V lookup: CDR1 SGDLS, CDR2 YYNGEE. The CDR3 spans 15 residues. V lost 0 bases to trimming and J lost 3 bases; unmatched junction nucleotides: 1. In nucleotides, the CDR3 is TGTGCCAGCAGCGTAGCGGGAGGGCACACCGGGGAGCTGTTTTTT. It specifies CASSVAGGHTGELFF.

Note on this clone: Sequence at one end of the junction differs from germline and may be a read error. Additional DNA sequences in this sample encode the identical CDR3. J is TRBJ1-2 and V is TRBV6-1; the match to TRBD1 covers 10 bases. Germline CDR1 reads MNHNS; CDR2 reads SASEGT. The length of the CDR3 is 17 residues. CDR3 sequence: CASSEDGGTGAHYGYTF. Here the CDR3 DNA reads TGCGCCAGCAGTGAAGACGGTGGGACAGGGGCTCACTATGGCTACACCTTC.

The chain joins TRBV29-1 to TRBJ2-7; a weak D match, TRBD2 (6 bases). V was pared by 5 bases and J by 4 bases, with 12 bases between. CDR3 length: 12 residues. Per the germline V gene, CDR1 is SQVTM and CDR2 is ANQGSEA. CDR3 sequence reads: CSVRAGSYEQYF. The CDR3 DNA is TGCAGCGTTAGAGCGGGCTCTTACGAGCAGTACTTC.

The V call is TRBV13, the J call TRBJ2-3; 16 bases fit TRBD2. This CDR3 contains 14 residues. Germline CDR1 PRHDT, CDR2 FYEKMQ (reference sequence). V shed 5 bases and J 12 bases; nucleotides not matched to a gene: 5. The CDR3, as DNA: TGTGCCAGCAGCCAGGGACTAGCGGGAGGGAATCAGTATTTT. It is translated as CASSQGLAGGNQYF.

The chain has TRBV9 and TRBJ2-6; D remains ambiguous. The CDR3 runs 16 residues. The V end lost 3 bases, the J end lost 0 bases, and 10 bases lay between the germline ends. The germline gives CDR1 SGDLS, CDR2 YYNGEE. CDR3: CASSATQRSGANVLTF. The DNA for the CDR3 is TGTGCCAGCAGCGCAACTCAACGCTCTGGGGCCAACGTCCTGACTTTC.

The chain combines TRBV6-5 with TRBJ1-6; 8 bases match TRBD1. Trimming at V came to 9 bases and at J to 8 bases, leaving 9 bases not matched to a gene. Per the germline V gene, CDR1 is MNHEY and CDR2 is SVGAGI. The CDR3 consists of 14 residues. The CDR3 DNA is TGTGCCAGTAACCGGGACAGGACCCATTCACCCCTCCACTTT. This translates into CASNRDRTHSPLHF.

The chain combines TRBV29-1 with TRBJ2-1, with 14 bases aligning to TRBD2. The CDR3 totals 18 residues. Trimming cost V 6 bases and J 0 bases; bases outside gene matches: 10. CDR1 SQVTM and CDR2 ANQGSEA come from the germline V gene. The CDR3, as DNA: TGCAGCGTCCTGGGACTAGCGGGAGCCACGAGCTCCTACAATGAGCAGTTCTTC. It specifies CSVLGLAGATSSYNEQFF.

The chain joins TRBV5-1 to TRBJ2-1; TRBD2 matches 7 bases. The CDR3 loop spans 16 amino acids. Trimming cost V 0 bases and J 2 bases; bases outside gene matches: 5. Germline CDR1 and CDR2: SGHRS and YFSETQ. CDR3 nucleotide sequence: TGCGCCAGCAGCTTGGTAGCGGGCGCAGCCTACAATGAGCAGTTCTTC. This encodes CASSLVAGAAYNEQFF.

The rearrangement uses TRBV2 and TRBJ2-5; the match to TRBD2 covers 10 bases. CDR3 length equals 16 residues. V dropped 2 bases and J dropped 5; count of bases not matched to a gene: 8. Germline-derived CDR1 and CDR2 are SNHLY and FYNNEI. The CDR3 here is CASSELPAGGGETQYF. CDR3 bases: TGTGCCAGCAGTGAACTTCCAGCGGGAGGGGGGGAGACCCAGTACTTC.